This TCR beta chain was found in a study of early T cells in non-severe SARS-CoV-2 infection. Only a few counts were recorded for this clonotype. Unique molecular identifier tags were affixed to discrete cDNA molecules. TCRdb analysed the 5' RACE reads with MiXCR anew, one entry per CDR3 protein. The sample contains fewer than 85,000 distinct CDR3 sequences, about 10% of which appear only once. V dropped 4 bases and J dropped 7; count of bases not matched to a gene: 9. The CDR3 runs 16 residues. This sample comprised whole blood, obtained at baseline. The chain couples TRBV23-1 to TRBJ2-2; 10 bases align to TRBD1. TRBV23-1 is classed as an ORF, of uncertain function. The TCR was taken from an adult who was a healthcare worker with PCR-confirmed SARS-CoV-2 infection or an uninfected control (not recorded which). CDR3 sequence (DNA): TGCGCCAGCAGTCCTAATAGACAGGGGGCCATCGGGGAGCTGTTTTTT. Its protein product is CASSPNRQGAIGELFF.